The source of this T cell receptor (beta chain) is a study of T cell repertoires in cytomegalovirus infection. In the study overall: Carrying CMV and the relevant HLA type showed in public TCR beta signatures.

Germline values: CDR1 SEHNR, CDR2 FQNEAQ (reference sequence). The CDR3 is 15 amino acids. Deletions cut 2 bases from V and 4 bases from J, with 12 bases between. This clonotype was observed a handful of times. Its antigen is not identified. Points from the study as a whole: HLA-C-restricted CMV clonotypes gave the most frequent clonotype in two of eight donors. Individuals carrying CMV plus the relevant HLA were identified by cumulative frequency of public TCR beta families.

One entry per CDR3 protein, called by TCRdb with MiXCR from the reads. Of 160,000 or so distinct CDR3 sequences listed, about a sixth are singletons. Sequences were obtained from CD8+ T cells from PBMCs. The source is a human donor in good health (CMV status not recorded). Some clones in this sample may be carry-over from other donors' samples. The genes are TRBV7-9 and TRBJ1-5; TRBD1 might be the D (5 bases). The CDR3 protein is CASSLNAGINQPQHF. The CDR3, as DNA: TGTGCCAGCAGCTTAAACGCAGGGATAAATCAGCCCCAGCATTTT.